Presented here are 13 T cell receptor beta chains from one specimen sequenced in a study of blood T cell repertoires in COVID-19. Here immunoSEQ multiplex PCR was the method, and the copy in TCRdb shows in-frame clones only, minus some. Of 200,000 to 250,000 clones detected, 88% appear once; the ten largest clones hold less than 3%. Sequenced material: peripheral blood. The receptor set was obtained from an older woman with acute or convalescent COVID-19.

V gene TRBV5-4 combines with J gene TRBJ2-7; TRBD2 agrees at 9 bases. The V and J ends lost 5 bases and 5 bases, in that order; junction bases with no gene match: 11. The CDR3 has 15 residues. Germline values: CDR1 SGHNT, CDR2 YYREEE (reference sequence). The CDR3, as DNA: TGTGCCAGCAGTGCCGGCGGTAGCGGGAGCCACGAGCAGTACTTC. This gives the protein CASSAGGSGSHEQYF.

The chain carries TRBV24-1 and TRBJ1-1; D not certain. CDR1 is KGHDR, CDR2 SFDVKD, per germline. V was trimmed by 4 bases and J by 5 bases, leaving 13 bases between them. The CDR3 length is 14 residues. The DNA for the CDR3 is TGTGCCACCAGTGACTCCGGACTGGGGACTGAAGCTTTCTTT. Translated, it gives CATSDSGLGTEAFF.

The chain links TRBV15 to TRBJ2-1; 9 bases are shared with TRBD2. Losses at the gene ends were 4 bases for V and 7 bases for J; bases not matched to a gene: 5. This CDR3 has 14 amino acids. Germline V gene lookup returns CDR1 LNHNV and CDR2 YYDKDF (reference sequence). CDR3: CATSTGLALNEQFF. CDR3 nucleotides: TGTGCCACCAGCACCGGACTAGCGCTAAATGAGCAGTTCTTC.

The rearrangement uses TRBV19 and TRBJ2-7; 8 nucleotides align to TRBD2. V trimming: 3 bases; J trimming: 6 bases; junction bases outside the gene matches: 16. The CDR3 has 17 residues. Germline CDR1 reads LNHDA; CDR2 reads SQIVND (reference sequence). CDR3 sequence (DNA): TGTGCCAGTAGTATCAAATTAATTAGAAGCGGGAGAGGCGAGCAGTACTTC. Its translation: CASSIKLIRSGRGEQYF.

This clone was seen a handful of times. The sample contains more than one DNA sequence encoding this CDR3. The chain carries TRBV5-1 and TRBJ2-3; 8 bases fit TRBD2. The CDR3 has 14 residues. The trim removed 2 bases at V and 1 base at J, leaving 0 bases unmatched. Germline lookup yields CDR1 SGHRS and CDR2 YFSETQ. This chain's CDR3 is CASSLAGGTDTQYF. The CDR3 DNA sequence: TGCGCCAGCAGCTTAGCGGGGGGCACAGATACGCAGTATTTT.

J is TRBJ2-7 and V is TRBV9; no definite D call. Germline V gene sequence: CDR1 SGDLS, CDR2 YYNGEE. The V and J ends lost 4 bases and 0 bases respectively, with 5 bases between them. CDR3 length: 12 amino acids. CDR3 loop: CASSSSSYEQYF. The CDR3 coding sequence is TGTGCCAGCAGCTCTAGCTCCTACGAGCAGTACTTC.

V usage is TRBV2 and J usage is TRBJ2-1; tentative D call: TRBD2 (6 bases). Trimming pared 6 bases from V and 5 bases from J, leaving 17 bases between. The germline V gene encodes CDR1 SNHLY and CDR2 FYNNEI. The length of the CDR3 is 15 residues. The CDR3, as DNA: TGTGCCAGCAGGGCGCAGTCGACTAGGGACAATGAGCAGTTCTTC. Protein: CASRAQSTRDNEQFF.

The rearrangement links TRBV19 to TRBJ2-3; 10 bases align to TRBD2. The CDR3 is 15 residues long. V gave up 5 bases and J gave up 4 bases; unmatched junction bases: 6. Germline CDR1 is LNHDA and CDR2 is SQIVND (reference sequence). Written as DNA, the CDR3 is TGTGCCAGTAGTGGCCTAGCGGGGGAGTCAGATACGCAGTATTTT. Its translation is CASSGLAGESDTQYF.

This sequence joins TRBV5-1 and TRBJ1-4; the match to TRBD1 covers 10 bases. Germline-derived CDR1 and CDR2 are SGHRS and YFSETQ. The CDR3 sequence is 17 residues long. V was clipped by 4 bases and J by 3 bases; unmatched bases: 9. The CDR3 region has the DNA TGCGCCAGCAGCCCCCGGGACAGGGGATTAGCTAATGAAAAACTGTTTTTT. This codes for CASSPRDRGLANEKLFF.

The chain couples TRBV7-2 to TRBJ1-1; 7 positions match TRBD1. CDR1 and CDR2 from the germline V gene are SGHTA and FQGNSA. V lost 5 bases to trimming and J lost 7 bases; unmatched junction nucleotides: 13. CDR3 length equals 15 residues. The CDR3 reads CASSLTGTALGEAFF. CDR3 DNA: TGTGCCAGCAGCCTAACCGGGACAGCCCTGGGTGAAGCTTTCTTT.

This sequence joins TRBV11-2 and TRBJ2-5; the D gene is possibly TRBD2 (6 bases). This CDR3 contains 15 residues. Trimming left V 1 base short and J 4 bases short, with 13 bases between. Germline V gene data show CDR1 as SGHAT and CDR2 as FQNNGV. The CDR3 loop is CASSLVGGTGETQYF. The CDR3 nucleotides are TGTGCCAGCAGCTTAGTCGGGGGAACGGGAGAGACCCAGTACTTC. The full variable domain, with the rest looked up from reference TRBV11-2 and TRBJ2-5, is EAGVAQSPRYKIIEKRQSVAFWCNPISGHATLYWYQQILGQGPKLLIQFQNNGVVDDSQLPKDRFSAERLKGVDSTLKIQPAKLEDSAVYLCASSLVGGTGETQYFGPGTRLLVL.

The chain recombines TRBV5-5 with TRBJ2-5, with 8 bases identical to TRBD2. Germline CDR1 and CDR2: SGHKS and YYEKEE (reference sequence). The CDR3 length is 17 residues. Losses at the gene ends were 4 bases for V and 1 base for J; bases not matched to a gene: 12. The CDR3 is CASSPGGAGSLQETQYF. CDR3 nucleotide sequence: TGTGCCAGCAGCCCCGGGGGGGCGGGGTCCCTCCAAGAGACCCAGTACTTC.

This clone was observed once. This rearrangement joins TRBV5-4 to TRBJ2-7; D possibly corresponds to TRBD2 (7 bases). The germline gives CDR1 SGHNT, CDR2 YYREEE (reference sequence). V was shortened by 1 base and J by 5 bases, with 16 bases between the two germline ends. The CDR3 extends over 15 amino acids. The CDR3 DNA follows: TGTGCCAGCAGCTTGAGGGGGGGCGTATACCACGAGCAGTACTTC. This translates into CASSLRGGVYHEQYF.